Listed below are T cell receptor beta chains from one sample, sequenced in a study of control samples from healthy donors and cancer patients. Assay used: immunoSEQ multiplex PCR; TCRdb lists only in-frame clones, some missing. The sample consists of roughly 120,000 clones, around nine tenths of them appearing once. Sequenced material: blood. These receptors originate from a man over 45 in good health. Each CDR3 is given with its conserved first and last residue. D genes are given only for firm matches. Size tells how often a clone was seen (once, few, many) or the class of an expanded clone, and some rows leave it out.

TRBJ2-2	-	TRBV5-4	TRBD1	CASSLTGGWSGELFF	TGTGCCAGCAGCCTGACAGGGGGGTGGTCCGGGGAGCTGTTTTTT
TRBJ1-3	-	TRBV6-5	-	CASRSDGGRGNTIYF	TGTGCCAGCAGGTCCGACGGGGGGCGCGGAAACACCATATATTTT
TRBJ1-6	-	TRBV27	-	CASKGQGYSPLHF	TGTGCCAGCAAAGGCCAGGGTTATTCACCCCTCCACTTT
TRBJ1-1	-	TRBV30	-	CAWTGGGIVNTEAFF	TGTGCCTGGACAGGCGGGGGGATAGTTAACACTGAAGCTTTCTTT
TRBJ2-1	-	TRBV29-1	-	CSLRPRDNEQFF	TGCAGCTTAAGACCCCGGGACAATGAGCAGTTCTTC
TRBJ1-1	-	TRBV10-2	TRBD1	CASSENRGTEAFF	TGCGCCAGCAGTGAAAACAGGGGCACTGAAGCTTTCTTT
TRBJ1-1	once	TRBV5-1	TRBD1	CASSSQGDTEAFF	TGCGCCAGCAGTTCACAGGGGGACACTGAAGCTTTCTTT
TRBJ2-7	-	TRBV24-1	-	CATSDGGAGTSYEQYF	TGTGCCACCAGTGATGGGGGCGCGGGAACCTCCTACGAGCAGTACTTC
TRBJ1-6	-	TRBV10-3	-	CAISGQNQNSPLHF	TGTGCCATCAGTGGCCAGAACCAAAATTCACCCCTCCACTTT
TRBJ2-1	once	TRBV9	TRBD2	CASSVEGLAGGNNEQFF	TGTGCCAGCAGCGTAGAGGGACTAGCGGGGGGAAACAATGAGCAGTTCTTC
TRBJ1-4	-	TRBV5-6	-	CASSHRDISGEKLFF	TGTGCCAGCAGTCATCGGGACATCTCGGGTGAAAAACTGTTTTTT
TRBJ1-5	-	TRBV5-1	TRBD1	CASSETGTGGQPQHF	TGCGCCAGCAGCGAGACCGGGACAGGGGGTCAGCCCCAGCATTTT
TRBJ2-7	-	TRBV6-5	-	CATYRVENYEQYF	TGTGCCACCTACAGGGTCGAAAACTACGAGCAGTACTTC
TRBJ2-1	-	TRBV28	TRBD1	CASSWSRGTNEQFF	TGTGCCAGCAGTTGGAGCAGGGGGACCAATGAGCAGTTCTTC
TRBJ1-2	-	TRBV10-2	-	CASSSGTDIYGYTF	TGCGCCAGCAGTTCCGGGACCGATATCTATGGCTACACCTTC
TRBJ2-7	-	TRBV27	-	CASIASSGGREQYF	TGTGCCAGCATTGCCTCCTCGGGGGGCCGCGAGCAGTACTTC
TRBJ2-1	few	TRBV19	-	CASSIAGRRDNEQFF	TGTGCCAGTAGTATAGCGGGACGAAGGGACAATGAGCAGTTCTTC
TRBJ2-3	-	TRBV13	TRBD2	CASSYTLAAASTDTQYF	TGTGCCAGCAGTTATACACTAGCGGCAGCTAGCACAGATACGCAGTATTTT
TRBJ2-1	-	TRBV6-5	-	CASSYRDGTYNEQFF	TGTGCCAGCAGTTACCGGGACGGAACCTACAATGAGCAGTTCTTC
TRBJ1-1	-	TRBV24-1	-	CATSDPLVTGETSF	TGTGCCACCAGTGATCCCCTAGTAACTGGGGAAACGTCGTTT
TRBJ2-5	-	TRBV11-2	-	CASSLGRLGETQYF	TGTGCCAGCAGCTTAGGAAGACTAGGGGAGACCCAGTACTTC
TRBJ2-5	once	TRBV29-1	-	CSVVEGGSETQYF	TGCAGCGTTGTGGAGGGCGGCTCAGAGACCCAGTACTTC
TRBJ1-6	-	TRBV2	-	CASTFNSPLHF	TGTGCCAGCACTTTCAATTCACCCCTCCACTTT
TRBJ2-1	-	TRBV9	TRBD2	CASSVGLAGGSPNEQFF	TGTGCCAGCAGCGTAGGGCTAGCGGGGGGGAGCCCCAATGAGCAGTTCTTC
TRBJ1-2	-	TRBV27	-	CASSFGQGGNYGYTF	TGTGCCAGCAGTTTTGGGCAGGGTGGGAACTATGGCTACACCTTC
TRBJ1-5	-	TRBV15	-	CATAPLGSGQPQHF	TGTGCCACCGCCCCCTTGGGCTCAGGACAGCCCCAGCATTTT
TRBJ2-1	-	TRBV2	TRBD2	CASSPAGGLQFF	TGTGCCAGCAGTCCAGCGGGGGGGCTGCAGTTCTTC
TRBJ1-2	-	TRBV5-4	-	CASSSAPGNYGYTF	TGTGCCAGCAGCTCGGCACCTGGGAACTATGGCTACACCTTC